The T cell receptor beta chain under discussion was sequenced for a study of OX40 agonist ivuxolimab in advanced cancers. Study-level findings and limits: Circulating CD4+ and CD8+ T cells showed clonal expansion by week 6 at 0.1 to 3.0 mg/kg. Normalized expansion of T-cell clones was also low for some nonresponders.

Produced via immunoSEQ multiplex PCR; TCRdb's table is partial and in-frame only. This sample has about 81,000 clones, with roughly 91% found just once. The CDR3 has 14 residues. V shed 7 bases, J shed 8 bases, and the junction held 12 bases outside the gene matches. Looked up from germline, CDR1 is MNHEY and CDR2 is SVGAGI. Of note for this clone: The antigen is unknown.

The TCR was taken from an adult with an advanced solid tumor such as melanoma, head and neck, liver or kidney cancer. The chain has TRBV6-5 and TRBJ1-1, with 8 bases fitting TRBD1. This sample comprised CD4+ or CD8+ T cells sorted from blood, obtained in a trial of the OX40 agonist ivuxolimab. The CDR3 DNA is TGTGCCAGCACCCCAGGGGGCCGAGGGGCAGAAGCTTTCTTT. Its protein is CASTPGGRGAEAFF.